The present TCR beta chain was sequenced within a study of shared clonotypes between healthy human individuals. The table came from immunoSEQ multiplex PCR; TCRdb's copy has only in-frame clones and leaves some out. The sample contains about 960,000 clones, over 60% of which appear only once. Germline V lookup: CDR1 LNHDA, CDR2 SQIVND (reference sequence). The CDR3 runs 14 residues. Trimming removed 5 bases from V and 5 bases from J; junction bases left unmatched: 5. The receptor comes from a young man in good health. The sample consisted of memory CD4+ T cells sorted from blood. Subset given: CD45RA-negative fraction. The rearrangement joins TRBV19 to TRBJ1-1, with 10 bases aligning to TRBD1. The CDR3 sequence: CASSLGQGSTEAFF. CDR3 coding DNA: TGTGCCAGTAGTCTGGGACAGGGGAGTACTGAAGCTTTCTTT.